This TCR beta chain was retrieved from a study of blood T cell repertoires in COVID-19. About the study: T cells, B-cell-depleted T cells, or PBMCs supplied cDNA or gDNA.

Everyone who took part was about 18 to 90 years old, and they came from 20 to 25 US areas. V lost 6 bases and J lost 17; bases outside the gene matches: 19. The CDR3 length is 15 residues. Germline lookup yields CDR1 SGHVS and CDR2 FQNEAQ. Measured with immunoSEQ multiplex PCR; TCRdb has only the in-frame clones, and not every one. Among about 300,000 clones, over 75% were seen once, and the ten largest hold about 10%. The TCR was taken from a woman aged 18-35 years who had recovered from COVID-19. The sample consisted of PBMCs or T cells enriched from blood (not recorded which). The chain employs TRBV7-8 and TRBJ1-6, with TRBD1 matching over 7 bases. CDR3 loop: CASRPTRDSGTGIHF. The CDR3 nucleotides read TGTGCCAGCAGACCTACTCGGGACAGTGGGACGGGGATCCACTTT.